One sample yielded the 6 T cell receptor beta chains listed below, sequenced in a study of blood T cell repertoires in COVID-19. Data came from immunoSEQ multiplex PCR; TCRdb stores just in-frame clones and leaves some out. The table records roughly 80,000 clones, approximately 82% of them present only once. The sequenced sample consisted of peripheral blood. The receptors were gathered from a human donor in a cohort sampled during active COVID-19.

This clone was recorded once. CDR3 sequence reads: CASSEALGVEQYF. The CDR3 DNA sequence: TGTGCCAGCAGTGAAGCTCTCGGGGTCGAGCAGTACTTC. The chain uses TRBV6-1 and TRBJ2-7; TRBD2 is a possible D gene (5 bases). This CDR3 spans 13 amino acids. V was pared by 0 bases and J by 6 bases, with 9 bases between. Germline lookup yields CDR1 MNHNS and CDR2 SASEGT.

The rearrangement joins TRBV19 to TRBJ2-7, with 9 bases lining up with TRBD1. Germline CDR1 is LNHDA and CDR2 is SQIVND (reference sequence). J was trimmed by 3 bases and V by 8 bases; bases with no gene match: 8. The CDR3 length is 14 residues. The CDR3 loop reads CASSPGQGFYEQYF. The CDR3, as DNA: TGTGCCAGTTCGCCGGGACAGGGATTCTACGAGCAGTACTTC.

This clone was observed a handful of times. The rearrangement joins TRBV7-9 to TRBJ2-6; D may be TRBD2 (6 bases). The CDR3 covers 17 residues. Germline loops: CDR1 SEHNR, CDR2 FQNEAQ (reference sequence). V was cut by 4 bases and J by 4 bases, with 17 bases left in between. The CDR3 coding sequence is TGTGCCAGCAGCTCGCGGGGTCAGGGTGGAGGGGCCAACGTCCTGACTTTC. Its protein is CASSSRGQGGGANVLTF.

The chain uses TRBV18 and TRBJ1-1; no clear D gene. Trimming left V 7 bases short and J 4 bases short, with 16 bases between. CDR1 and CDR2 (germline): KGHSH, LQKENI. CDR3 length: 14 residues. The chain's CDR3 is CASLKAARSTEAFF. CDR3 nucleotide sequence: TGTGCCAGCTTGAAGGCAGCGAGGAGCACTGAAGCTTTCTTT.

This clone appeared once. This chain uses TRBV7-2 with TRBJ1-1, with D perhaps matching TRBD1 (6 bases). The ends were cut back, 7 bases at V and 5 bases at J, with 20 bases in the middle. From germline, CDR1 is SGHTA and CDR2 FQGNSA. This CDR3 has 15 residues. DNA of the CDR3: TGTGCCAGCAACAAGGGAGGGGGGTTGCCGACTGAAGCTTTCTTT. It specifies CASNKGGGLPTEAFF.

The chain has TRBV4-1 and TRBJ2-7; 10 positions match TRBD1. Germline V gives CDR1 MGHRA, CDR2 YSYEKL. CDR3 length: 15 residues. With 4 bases clipped from V and 2 bases from J, the junction kept 5 bases outside the gene matches. The CDR3 DNA follows: TGCGCCAGCAGCCGCCTTGGACAGGGGGCCTACGAGCAGTACTTC. Translation: CASSRLGQGAYEQYF.